These 30 T cell receptor beta chains were sequenced from one sample in a study of CD8+ T cells in alopecia areata. RNA was isolated and reverse transcribed to cDNA, the sequencing template. The method was immunoSEQ multiplex PCR; TCRdb's version includes in-frame clones alone and lacks a portion of them. The sample includes 150,000 to 200,000 clones, less than 70% of them seen just once. Treatment indicated: oral pan-JAK inhibitor, 5-10 mg twice daily. The starting material was CD4+ T cells sorted from blood, obtained at week 4, from a patient treated with tofacitinib. These receptors were obtained from a human donor with alopecia areata.

This chain joins TRBV5-1 and TRBJ2-7; 8 bases are shared with TRBD1. Germline CDR1 SGHRS, CDR2 YFSETQ. The J segment lost 3 bases and the V segment lost 5 bases, leaving 1 base of the junction unmatched. The CDR3 covers 12 residues. In nucleotides, the CDR3 is TGCGCCAGCAGGGGACAGGTCTACGAGCAGTACTTC. This gives the protein CASRGQVYEQYF. The full variable domain, with the rest looked up from reference TRBV5-1 and TRBJ2-7, is KAGVTQTPRYLIKTRGQQVTLSCSPISGHRSVSWYQQTPGQGLQFLFEYFSETQRNKGNFPGRFSGRQFSNSRSEMNVSTLELGDSALYLCASRGQVYEQYFGPGTRLTVT.

The chain couples TRBV15 to TRBJ1-5; no clear D. Germline lookup yields CDR1 LNHNV and CDR2 YYDKDF (reference sequence). V gave up 1 base and J gave up 6 bases, with 10 bases separating them. The CDR3 loop spans 14 amino acids. As DNA, the CDR3 is TGTGCCACCAGCAGAGGGGGTGTGGGTCAGCCCCAGCATTTT. Amino acids: CATSRGGVGQPQHF.

V gene TRBV30 combines with J gene TRBJ1-2; 7 bases match TRBD1. The CDR3 totals 13 residues. Trimming took 2 bases from V and 3 from J; bases not matched to a gene: 3. Germline CDR1 and CDR2: GTSNPN and SVGIG (reference sequence). This chain's CDR3 is CAWSRGGDYGYTF. CDR3 in DNA: TGTGCCTGGAGTCGAGGGGGCGACTATGGCTACACCTTC.

V usage is TRBV29-1 and J usage is TRBJ1-2; 9 bases map to TRBD1. Germline CDR1 SQVTM, CDR2 ANQGSEA. The V segment lost 7 bases and the J segment 4 bases; nucleotides outside the gene matches: 4. The CDR3 has 12 residues. The CDR3 spells CSAVTGGYGYTF. The CDR3 bases are TGCAGCGCCGTGACAGGGGGCTATGGCTACACCTTC. The full variable domain, rest sourced from reference TRBV29-1 and TRBJ1-2, is SAVISQKPSRDICQRGTSLTIQCQVDSQVTMMFWYRQQPGQSLTLIATANQGSEATYESGFVIDKFPISRPNLTFSTLTVSNMSPEDSSIYLCSAVTGGYGYTFGSGTRLTVV.

The gene calls are TRBV6-6 and TRBJ1-4, with a possible D match to TRBD1 (5 bases). The V gene lost 7 bases and the J gene lost 9 bases, with 15 bases spanning the gap. From germline, CDR1 is MNHNY and CDR2 SVGAGI (reference sequence). The CDR3 length is 13 residues. The CDR3 reads CASIHWDSQKLFF. The CDR3 bases are TGTGCCAGCATTCACTGGGACTCTCAAAAACTGTTTTTT.

The genes are TRBV6-5 and TRBJ1-1; D is possibly TRBD1 (5 bases). The CDR3 totals 12 residues. Germline lookup yields CDR1 MNHEY and CDR2 SVGAGI. V lost 6 bases and J lost 11, with 16 bases in between. DNA for the CDR3: TGTGCCAGCAGGGGGCTAGGGGCCTGGGCTTTCTTT. It specifies CASRGLGAWAFF.

The chain employs TRBV25-1 and TRBJ2-6; D uncertain. This CDR3 has 15 residues. V was clipped by 2 bases and J by 0 bases, with 5 bases between them. Looked up from germline, CDR1 is MGHDK and CDR2 is SYGVNS. The CDR3 protein is CASSEGASGANVLTF. The CDR3 nucleotides are TGTGCCAGCAGTGAAGGCGCCTCTGGGGCCAACGTCCTGACTTTC.

The chain employs TRBV13 and TRBJ1-1; D remains ambiguous. The germline gives CDR1 PRHDT, CDR2 FYEKMQ (reference sequence). The CDR3 runs to 13 residues. V was shortened by 6 bases and J by 8 bases, with 16 bases between the two germline ends. The CDR3 loop reads CASSPRGQTEAFF. The CDR3 DNA follows: TGTGCCAGCAGTCCCCGTGGGCAGACCGAAGCTTTCTTT. Full variable domain (remainder filled in from reference TRBV13 and TRBJ1-1): AAGVIQSPRHLIKEKRETATLKCYPIPRHDTVYWYQQGPGQDPQFLISFYEKMQSDKGSIPDRFSAQQFSDYHSELNMSSLELGDSALYFCASSPRGQTEAFFGQGTRLTVV.

J is TRBJ1-6 and V is TRBV7-9, with a tentative D call TRBD1 (6 bases). CDR1 is SEHNR and CDR2 is FQNEAQ in the germline V gene (reference sequence). The CDR3 spans 14 residues. V was cut by 7 bases and J by 7 bases, with 14 bases left in between. The CDR3, as DNA: TGTGCCAGCACCAAAGGGGGGGAAAATTCACCCCTCCACTTT. Translation gives CASTKGGENSPLHF.

The V gene is TRBV27, the J gene TRBJ1-4; TRBD1 agrees at 8 bases. This CDR3 is 15 amino acids long. Trimming at V came to 6 bases and at J to 11 bases, leaving 14 bases not matched to a gene. Germline CDR1 MNHEY, CDR2 SMNVEV (reference sequence). This CDR3 reads CASSPPRDRPRKLFF. The CDR3 DNA sequence: TGTGCCAGCAGCCCACCCAGGGACAGGCCACGGAAACTGTTTTTT.

V gene TRBV25-1 combines with J gene TRBJ1-6, with unresolved D. CDR1 and CDR2 from the germline V gene are MGHDK and SYGVNS. CDR3 length: 15 amino acids. The V end lost 2 bases, the J end lost 9 bases, and 14 bases lay between the germline ends. The CDR3, as DNA: TGTGCCAGCAGTGAAACTGACGTTCGCCGTTCACCCCTCCACTTT. Amino acids: CASSETDVRRSPLHF.

J is TRBJ1-2 and V is TRBV9, with no clear D. Germline-derived CDR1 and CDR2 are SGDLS and YYNGEE. V was trimmed by 4 bases and J by 6 bases, leaving 19 bases between them. The CDR3 is made up of 15 amino acids. The CDR3 nucleotides read TGTGCCAGCAGCTTCGGACGGACTTCTGGCCATGGCTACACCTTC. This translates into CASSFGRTSGHGYTF.

The J gene is TRBJ1-4, the V gene TRBV5-1; possibly TRBD1 for D (5 bases). This CDR3 is built from 14 residues. Germline CDR1 is SGHRS and CDR2 is YFSETQ. V was shortened by 4 bases and J by 4 bases, with 11 bases between the two germline ends. CDR3 in DNA: TGCGCCAGCAGCCGGGACGTCGGTAATGAAAAACTGTTTTTT. It translates to CASSRDVGNEKLFF.

This clone was picked up one time. This chain uses TRBV25-1 with TRBJ1-1; TRBD1 is a possible D gene (5 bases). The V end was cut by 5 bases, the J end by 3 bases, with 10 bases between. Germline V lookup: CDR1 MGHDK, CDR2 SYGVNS. CDR3 size: 13 residues. CDR3 in amino acids: CASSPAGHTEAFF. For the CDR3, the DNA is TGTGCCAGCAGTCCCGCAGGGCACACTGAAGCTTTCTTT. The variable domain in full, completed from reference TRBV25-1 and TRBJ1-1, reads EADIYQTPRYLVIGTGKKITLECSQTMGHDKMYWYQQDPGMELHLIHYSYGVNSTEKGDLSSESTVSRIRTEHFPLTLESARPSHTSQYLCASSPAGHTEAFFGQGTRLTVV.

This chain links TRBV4-1 with TRBJ1-6; 11 nucleotides agree with TRBD1. The germline CDR1 and CDR2 sequences are MGHRA and YSYEKL. The CDR3 totals 15 residues. V trimming: 4 bases; J trimming: 10 bases; junction bases outside the gene matches: 6. The CDR3 region is CASSRGQGAKSPLHF. Written as DNA, the CDR3 is TGCGCCAGCAGCCGAGGACAGGGGGCCAAATCACCCCTCCACTTT.

V is TRBV29-1 and J is TRBJ2-2; 9 nucleotides align to TRBD1. Germline assignment: CDR1 SQVTM and CDR2 ANQGSEA. CDR3 size: 13 residues. V was clipped by 8 bases and J by 1 base; unmatched bases: 2. The CDR3 DNA is TGCAGCTCGGGACAGGGGAACACCGGGGAGCTGTTTTTT. Translating gives CSSGQGNTGELFF.

Note on this clone: Because the CDR3 is missing its conserved closing phenylalanine or tryptophan, this is likely a read error. The DNA is omitted, as the CDR3 cannot be located on it reliably, and the CDR3 follows TCRdb's listing. V and J are TRBV5-4 and TRBJ1-2. Germline V gene data show CDR1 as SGHNT and CDR2 as YYREEE (reference sequence). The CDR3 sequence runs 13 residues, both termini included. The CDR3 protein is CASSLWGEPASPL.

The gene calls are TRBV6-5 and TRBJ1-6; D ambiguous. The V end lost 6 bases, the J end lost 5 bases, and 8 bases lay between the germline ends. The CDR3 covers 13 residues. Germline CDR1 is MNHEY and CDR2 is SVGAGI. CDR3 in amino acids: CASSRDHNSPLHF. The CDR3 bases are TGTGCCAGCAGCCGAGATCATAATTCACCCCTCCACTTT.

This clone was counted between two and nine times. One end of the junction does not line up with germline, which may come from a read error. The rearrangement uses TRBV7-2 and TRBJ1-1; D is unclear. Germline CDR1 reads SGHTA; CDR2 reads FQGNSA. The CDR3 length is 14 residues. DNA for the CDR3: TGTGCCAGCACGCCGACAACTGTGAAAACTGAAGCTTTCTTT. Translation: CASTPTTVKTEAFF.

The CDR3 DNA sequence: TGTGCCTGGAGTGTCGACAGGGTGGGTCAGCCCCAGCATTTT. It encodes CAWSVDRVGQPQHF. The genes are TRBV30 and TRBJ1-5; 7 nucleotides align to TRBD1. V trimming: 0 bases; J trimming: 6 bases; junction bases outside the gene matches: 5. Germline-derived CDR1 and CDR2 are GTSNPN and SVGIG (reference sequence). The CDR3 runs to 14 residues. Together with reference TRBV30 and TRBJ1-5, the CDR3 gives the full variable domain: SQTIHQWPATLVQPVGSPLSLECTVEGTSNPNLYWYRQAAGRGLQLLFYSVGIGQISSEVPQNLSASRPQDRQFILSSKKLLLSDSGFYLCAWSVDRVGQPQHFGDGTRLSIL.

The chain is built from TRBV7-8 and TRBJ2-7; possible D gene TRBD1, 6 bases. The CDR3 spans 11 residues. V was cut by 5 bases and J by 9 bases, with 11 bases left in between. Germline loops: CDR1 SGHVS, CDR2 FQNEAQ. In DNA, the CDR3 is TGTGCCAGCAGCGTACAGGGCGGGCAGTACTTC. Its translation is CASSVQGGQYF. Full variable domain (remainder filled in from reference TRBV7-8 and TRBJ2-7): GAGVSQSPRYKVAKRGQDVALRCDPISGHVSLFWYQQALGQGPEFLTYFQNEAQLDKSGLPSDRFFAERPEGSVSTLKIQRTQQEDSAVYLCASSVQGGQYFGPGTRLTVT.

This clone was detected a few times. The chain recombines TRBV29-1 with TRBJ2-2; possibly TRBD2 for D (6 bases). V was pared by 3 bases and J by 7 bases, with 9 bases between. CDR3 size: 12 residues. Germline values: CDR1 SQVTM, CDR2 ANQGSEA. The CDR3 DNA sequence: TGCAGCGTTGACGGGGAGGTCGGGGAGCTGTTTTTT. This gives the protein CSVDGEVGELFF.

The CDR3 nucleotides read TGTGCCAGCAGTATGGGACAGAACACTGAAGCTTTCTTT. It translates to CASSMGQNTEAFF. This chain uses TRBV6-5 with TRBJ1-1; the D gene is possibly TRBD1 (6 bases). Germline V gene lookup returns CDR1 MNHEY and CDR2 SVGAGI. The CDR3 length is 13 residues. V dropped 5 bases and J dropped 1 base, with 8 bases sitting between them.

The chain links TRBV29-1 to TRBJ2-5; the D gene could be TRBD1 or TRBD2 (5 bases each). The CDR3 consists of 14 residues. The V end was cut by 8 bases, the J end by 5 bases, with 21 bases between. CDR1 is SQVTM and CDR2 is ANQGSEA in the germline V gene. CDR3 DNA: TGCAGCATCCCCGTGGCAGGGACGGCTGAGACCCAGTACTTC. Its translation: CSIPVAGTAETQYF.

This chain connects TRBV9 to TRBJ1-5; D is unresolved. The germline CDR1 and CDR2 sequences are SGDLS and YYNGEE. V was clipped by 1 base and J by 1 base, with 3 bases between them. The CDR3 contains 13 residues. The CDR3 protein is CASSVHSNQPQHF. CDR3 coding DNA: TGTGCCAGCAGCGTACACAGCAATCAGCCCCAGCATTTT.

The chain employs TRBV2 and TRBJ1-6; D may be TRBD1 (6 bases). This CDR3 spans 15 amino acids. Germline CDR1 reads SNHLY; CDR2 reads FYNNEI. The V and J ends lost 9 bases and 7 bases respectively, with 19 bases between them. Here the CDR3 reads CARSFGGGKNSPLHF. The CDR3 DNA is TGTGCCAGGAGCTTTGGAGGGGGGAAAAATTCACCCCTCCACTTT. The full variable domain, rest sourced from reference TRBV2 and TRBJ1-6, is EPEVTQTPSHQVTQMGQEVILRCVPISNHLYFYWYRQILGQKVEFLVSFYNNEISEKSEIFDDQFSVERPDGSNFTLKIRSTKLEDSAMYFCARSFGGGKNSPLHFGNGTRLTVT.

In its sample, this clone was seen a few times. The chain joins TRBV29-1 to TRBJ1-2; D possibly corresponds to TRBD1 (6 bases). The germline V gene encodes CDR1 SQVTM and CDR2 ANQGSEA. The CDR3 covers 14 residues. V was shortened by 3 bases and J by 8 bases, with 19 bases between the two germline ends. CDR3 sequence: CSVEGAQWGDGYTF. In DNA form, the CDR3 reads TGCAGCGTTGAGGGGGCACAGTGGGGAGACGGCTACACCTTC. Combining the CDR3 with reference TRBV29-1 and TRBJ1-2 gives the whole variable domain SAVISQKPSRDICQRGTSLTIQCQVDSQVTMMFWYRQQPGQSLTLIATANQGSEATYESGFVIDKFPISRPNLTFSTLTVSNMSPEDSSIYLCSVEGAQWGDGYTFGSGTRLTVV.

J is TRBJ2-5 and V is TRBV7-8, with D unresolved. V gave up 2 bases and J gave up 5 bases, with 9 bases separating them. The CDR3 runs 13 residues. Germline V gives CDR1 SGHVS, CDR2 FQNEAQ. Here the CDR3 DNA reads TGTGCCAGCAGCTTAAGTCCCGGGGAGACCCAGTACTTC. It yields the protein CASSLSPGETQYF.

The chain's CDR3 is CSVEWDRGAEAFF. The DNA of the CDR3 is TGCAGCGTCGAATGGGACAGGGGCGCTGAAGCTTTCTTT. The chain recombines TRBV29-1 with TRBJ1-1; TRBD1 matches at 10 bases. The CDR3 is 13 residues long. Germline loops: CDR1 SQVTM, CDR2 ANQGSEA. V dropped 6 bases and J dropped 6; count of bases not matched to a gene: 7.

The V call is TRBV7-3, the J call TRBJ2-7; D not resolved. The CDR3 extends over 13 amino acids. CDR1 SGHTA and CDR2 FQGTGA come from the germline V gene. V shed 0 bases and J shed 4 bases, with 7 bases lying between them. The CDR3 DNA follows: TGTGCCAGCAGCTTAACGGGCACATACGAGCAGTACTTC. It specifies CASSLTGTYEQYF.